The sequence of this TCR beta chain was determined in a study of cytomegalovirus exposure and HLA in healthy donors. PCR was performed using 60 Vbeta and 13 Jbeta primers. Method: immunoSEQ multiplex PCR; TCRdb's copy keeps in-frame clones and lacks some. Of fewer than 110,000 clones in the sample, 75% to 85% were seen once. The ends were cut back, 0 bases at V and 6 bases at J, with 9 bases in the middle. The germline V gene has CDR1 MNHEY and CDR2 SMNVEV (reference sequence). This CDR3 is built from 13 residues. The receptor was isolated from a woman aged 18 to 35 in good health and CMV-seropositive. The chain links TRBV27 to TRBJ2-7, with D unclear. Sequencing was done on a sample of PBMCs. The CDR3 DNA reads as TGTGCCAGCAGTTTATCAAATTTATCCGAGCAGTACTTC. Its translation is CASSLSNLSEQYF.